Each of the 20 T cell receptor beta chains below was sequenced from the same sample in a study of tumor-infiltrating lymphocytes in localized non-small cell lung cancer. The data were produced by immunoSEQ multiplex PCR, yet TCRdb's version contains in-frame clones alone and is incomplete. The sample contains some 17,000 clones, around 85% of which appear only once. The material sequenced was lung tumor tissue. These receptor sequences come from a human donor with non-small cell lung cancer.

This chain joins TRBV4-1 and TRBJ1-5; D might be TRBD1 (5 bases). This CDR3 has 14 amino acids. Germline V gives CDR1 MGHRA, CDR2 YSYEKL. V gave up 1 base and J gave up 8 bases, with 12 bases separating them. This CDR3 is CASSQVQGLEPQHF. The CDR3 DNA reads as TGCGCCAGCAGCCAAGTGCAGGGATTGGAGCCCCAGCATTTT.

The V call is TRBV7-2, the J call TRBJ2-6; tentatively, D is TRBD1 or TRBD2 (5 bases each). The CDR3 consists of 15 residues. The germline CDR1 and CDR2 sequences are SGHTA and FQGNSA. Trimming removed 5 bases from V and 0 bases from J, with 8 bases in between. DNA of the CDR3: TGTGCCAGCAGCAGGGACCCCTCTGGGGCCAACGTCCTGACTTTC. The encoded protein is CASSRDPSGANVLTF. Looking up the rest from reference TRBV7-2 and TRBJ2-6 gives the full variable domain: GAGVSQSPSNKVTEKGKDVELRCDPISGHTALYWYRQSLGQGLEFLIYFQGNSAPDKSGLPSDRFSAERTGGSVSTLTIQRTQQEDSAVYLCASSRDPSGANVLTFGAGSRLTVL.

J is TRBJ2-3 and V is TRBV30; D is uncertain. The germline V and J ends were trimmed by 3 bases and 0 bases, with 13 bases remaining between them. The length of the CDR3 is 15 residues. The germline V gene encodes CDR1 GTSNPN and CDR2 SVGIG (reference sequence). CDR3 loop: CAWRPPGISTDTQYF. The CDR3 DNA sequence: TGTGCCTGGAGGCCACCAGGCATTAGCACAGATACGCAGTATTTT.

The V gene is TRBV28, the J gene TRBJ2-1, with 12 nucleotides matching TRBD2. V lost 2 bases, J lost 7 bases, and 6 bases stayed unmatched. The germline gives CDR1 MDHEN, CDR2 SYDVKM. This CDR3 is built from 16 residues. CDR3 protein: CASSLRLAGGQNEQFF. CDR3 sequence (DNA): TGTGCCAGCAGTTTAAGGCTAGCGGGAGGGCAGAATGAGCAGTTCTTC.

The rearrangement joins TRBV4-3 to TRBJ2-3; 12 bases fit TRBD2. V was pared by 1 base and J by 3 bases, with 5 bases of the junction left unmatched. The germline V gene encodes CDR1 LGHNA and CDR2 YSLEER. The CDR3 is 17 residues long. The CDR3 bases are TGCGCCAGCAGCCAAGTTTCAGGGACTAGCGGGACAGATACGCAGTATTTT. Its translation: CASSQVSGTSGTDTQYF.

J is TRBJ2-7 and V is TRBV7-2, with 9 positions matching TRBD1. Germline V CDR1 and CDR2: SGHTA, FQGNSA. J was trimmed by 2 bases and V by 1 base; bases with no gene match: 6. The CDR3 sequence is 16 residues long. The CDR3 sequence is CASSLDFDRGAYEQYF. DNA for the CDR3: TGTGCCAGCAGCTTAGATTTTGACAGGGGGGCCTACGAGCAGTACTTC.

This rearrangement joins TRBV5-1 to TRBJ2-3; perhaps TRBD2 as D (6 bases). Germline V gene lookup returns CDR1 SGHRS and CDR2 YFSETQ. V was pared by 4 bases and J by 3 bases, with 12 bases between. The CDR3 is 14 amino acids. The CDR3 nucleotides read TGCGCCAGCAGCCCACTGGCGGGAACAGATACGCAGTATTTT. Its translation: CASSPLAGTDTQYF. The variable domain in full, with the rest retrieved from reference TRBV5-1 and TRBJ2-3, is KAGVTQTPRYLIKTRGQQVTLSCSPISGHRSVSWYQQTPGQGLQFLFEYFSETQRNKGNFPGRFSGRQFSNSRSEMNVSTLELGDSALYLCASSPLAGTDTQYFGPGTRLTVL.

There are a few counts of this clone. CDR3 DNA sequence: TGTGCCAGCAGCCATAATCAATTGGGTTACAATGAGCAGTTCTTC. Translating it yields CASSHNQLGYNEQFF. The chain carries TRBV7-3 and TRBJ2-1; D remains unclear. Germline assignment: CDR1 SGHTA and CDR2 FQGTGA. V dropped 5 bases and J dropped 4 bases, with 15 bases sitting between them. The length of the CDR3 is 15 residues. Full variable domain (outside the CDR3, taken from reference TRBV7-3 and TRBJ2-1): GAGVSQTPSNKVTEKGKYVELRCDPISGHTALYWYRQSLGQGPEFLIYFQGTGAADDSGLPNDRFFAVRPEGSVSTLKIQRTERGDSAVYLCASSHNQLGYNEQFFGPGTRLTVL.

The chain links TRBV30 to TRBJ1-5; possible D gene TRBD1, 5 bases. Between the trimmed V and J ends, which lost 2 bases and 2 bases, there was a span of 10 bases. This CDR3 is built from 14 residues. Germline V gives CDR1 GTSNPN, CDR2 SVGIG (reference sequence). CDR3: CAWSNLGRNQPQHF. The DNA of the CDR3 is TGTGCCTGGAGTAATCTGGGGCGCAATCAGCCCCAGCATTTT.

The chain is built from TRBV21-1 and TRBJ1-5; TRBD1 is the table's D call and was not checked against the DNA. TRBV21-1 is a recognized pseudogene. This CDR3 contains 18 residues. CDR3 protein: CASSKWSGEENSNQPQHF. In DNA, the CDR3 is TGTGCCAGCAGCAAATGGTCAGGGGAAGAAAATAGCAATCAGCCCCAGCATTTT.

This chain uses TRBV4-1 with TRBJ2-4; TRBD1 might be the D (6 bases). This CDR3 region has 15 residues. Germline assignment: CDR1 MGHRA and CDR2 YSYEKL. V dropped 1 base and J dropped 9 bases, with 16 bases sitting between them. The CDR3 DNA is TGCGCCAGCAGCCAAGCCGGGACAAGGGTGGCCATTCAGTACTTC. It codes for CASSQAGTRVAIQYF.

The CDR3 region is CSVEEAGSGANVLTF. The CDR3 DNA is TGCAGCGTTGAAGAAGCTGGCTCTGGGGCCAACGTCCTGACTTTC. This chain joins TRBV29-1 and TRBJ2-6; D gene unclear. With 0 bases removed from V and 0 bases from J, the gap between germline ends came to 6 bases. In germline, CDR1 is SQVTM, CDR2 ANQGSEA. The CDR3 extends over 15 amino acids.

The CDR3 region is CASSEGLAGETQYF. CDR3 coding DNA: TGTGCCAGCAGTGAGGGACTAGCGGGAGAGACCCAGTACTTC. The rearrangement uses TRBV25-1 and TRBJ2-5; the match to TRBD2 covers 12 bases. This CDR3 comprises 14 residues. The V segment lost 3 bases and the J segment 4 bases; nucleotides outside the gene matches: 0. CDR1 and CDR2 (germline): MGHDK, SYGVNS.

This chain connects TRBV14 to TRBJ2-3; 9 nucleotides match TRBD2. J gave up 0 bases and V 4 bases, and 2 bases lay outside the gene matches. Germline CDR1 SGHDN, CDR2 FVKESK. This CDR3 region has 15 residues. This CDR3 reads CASSPLAGSTDTQYF. CDR3 in DNA: TGTGCCAGCAGCCCACTAGCGGGTAGCACAGATACGCAGTATTTT.

The V call is TRBV7-9, the J call TRBJ2-3; 9 bases are a match to TRBD2. Trimming at V came to 5 bases and at J to 2 bases, leaving 8 bases not matched to a gene. In germline, CDR1 is SEHNR, CDR2 FQNEAQ (reference sequence). This CDR3 is 16 amino acids long. The CDR3 region is CASSRIGLAYTDTQYF. In DNA, the CDR3 is TGTGCCAGCAGCCGGATAGGACTAGCGTACACAGATACGCAGTATTTT.

V usage is TRBV6-6 and J usage is TRBJ2-2; D not resolved. The CDR3 consists of 13 residues. Trimming removed 2 bases at V and 3 bases at J, with 4 bases between. Germline V gene lookup returns CDR1 MNHNY and CDR2 SVGAGI (reference sequence). CDR3 DNA: TGTGCCAGCAGTTACGTCTACACCGGGGAGCTGTTTTTT. Its translation: CASSYVYTGELFF.

The J gene is TRBJ2-3, the V gene TRBV9; 7 bases match TRBD2. The germline gives CDR1 SGDLS, CDR2 YYNGEE. This CDR3 has 15 amino acids. The trim removed 0 bases at V and 5 bases at J, leaving 6 bases unmatched. The CDR3 DNA follows: TGTGCCAGCAGCGTAGAAGGAGCGGGGATAGATACGCAGTATTTT. Protein: CASSVEGAGIDTQYF.

The chain recombines TRBV5-8 with TRBJ2-4; 7 bases align to TRBD2. With 4 bases clipped from V and 4 bases from J, the junction kept 17 bases outside the gene matches. This CDR3 spans 18 amino acids. CDR1 is SGHTS, CDR2 YDEGEE, per germline. CDR3 DNA: TGTGCCAGCAGCGCCCTAGCGGATCCTTCCGGTCGGAAAAACATTCAGTACTTC. Its protein is CASSALADPSGRKNIQYF.

This rearrangement joins TRBV9 to TRBJ2-7; D uncertain. Germline CDR1 SGDLS, CDR2 YYNGEE. Trimming left V 0 bases short and J 6 bases short, with 10 bases between. The CDR3 contains 13 residues. As DNA, the CDR3 is TGTGCCAGCAGCGTAGCTACGGGTGGCGAGCAGTACTTC. It specifies CASSVATGGEQYF.

Concerning this clone: The identical CDR3 is also encoded by other nucleotide sequences in the sample. The chain links TRBV4-3 to TRBJ2-7; a weak D match, TRBD1 (5 bases). Germline loops: CDR1 LGHNA, CDR2 YSLEER. The CDR3 is made up of 13 amino acids. V lost 3 bases and J lost 1, with 7 bases in between. DNA of the CDR3: TGCGCCAGCAGCCACCAGGGATCCTACGAGCAGTACTTC. This codes for CASSHQGSYEQYF.